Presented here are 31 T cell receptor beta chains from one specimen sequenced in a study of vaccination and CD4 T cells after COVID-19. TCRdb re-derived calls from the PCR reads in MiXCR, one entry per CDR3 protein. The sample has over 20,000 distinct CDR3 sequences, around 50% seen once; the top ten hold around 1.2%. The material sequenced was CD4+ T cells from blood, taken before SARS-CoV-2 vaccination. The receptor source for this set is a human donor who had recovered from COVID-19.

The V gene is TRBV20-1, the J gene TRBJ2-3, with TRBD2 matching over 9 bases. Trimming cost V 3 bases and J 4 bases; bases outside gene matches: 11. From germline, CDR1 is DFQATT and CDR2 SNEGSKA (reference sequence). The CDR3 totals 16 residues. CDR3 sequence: CSARVLTSGLPDTQYF. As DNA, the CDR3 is TGCAGTGCTAGGGTTCTAACTAGCGGGTTGCCAGATACGCAGTATTTT.

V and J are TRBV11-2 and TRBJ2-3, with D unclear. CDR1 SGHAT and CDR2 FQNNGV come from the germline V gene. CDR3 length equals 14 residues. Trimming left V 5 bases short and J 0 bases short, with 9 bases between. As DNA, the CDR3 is TGTGCCAGCAGCCTTGTTGGCAGCACAGATACGCAGTATTTT. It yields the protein CASSLVGSTDTQYF.

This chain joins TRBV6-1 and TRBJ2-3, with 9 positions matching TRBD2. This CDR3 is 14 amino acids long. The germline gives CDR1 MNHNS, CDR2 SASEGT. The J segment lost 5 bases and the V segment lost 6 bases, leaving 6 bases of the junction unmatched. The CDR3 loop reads CASRFSGSQDTQYF. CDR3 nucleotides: TGTGCCAGCAGATTTAGCGGGAGCCAAGATACGCAGTATTTT.

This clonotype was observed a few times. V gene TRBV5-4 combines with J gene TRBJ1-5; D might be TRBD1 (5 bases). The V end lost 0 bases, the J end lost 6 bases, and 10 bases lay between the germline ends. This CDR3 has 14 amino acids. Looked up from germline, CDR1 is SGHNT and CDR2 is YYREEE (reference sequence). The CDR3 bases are TGTGCCAGCAGCTTGGAGGGGTCGAGTCAGCCCCAGCATTTT. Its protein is CASSLEGSSQPQHF.

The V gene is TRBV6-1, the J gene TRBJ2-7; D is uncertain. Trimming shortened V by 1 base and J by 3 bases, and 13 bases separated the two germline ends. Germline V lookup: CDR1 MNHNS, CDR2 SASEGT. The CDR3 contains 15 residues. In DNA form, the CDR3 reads TGTGCCAGCAGTGAAGGGCTCTCTCCCGGCTACGAGCAGTACTTC. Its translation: CASSEGLSPGYEQYF.

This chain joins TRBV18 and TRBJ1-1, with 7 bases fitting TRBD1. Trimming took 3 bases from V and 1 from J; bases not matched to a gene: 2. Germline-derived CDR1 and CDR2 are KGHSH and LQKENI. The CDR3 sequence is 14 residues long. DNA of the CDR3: TGTGCCAGCTCACCGGGACAGTGGAACACTGAAGCTTTCTTT. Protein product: CASSPGQWNTEAFF.

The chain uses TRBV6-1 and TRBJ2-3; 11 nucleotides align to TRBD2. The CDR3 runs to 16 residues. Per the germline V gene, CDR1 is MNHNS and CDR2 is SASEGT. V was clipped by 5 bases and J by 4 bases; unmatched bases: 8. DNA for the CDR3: TGTGCCAGCAGTCCTTCGACTAGCGGGATCTCAGATACGCAGTATTTT. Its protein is CASSPSTSGISDTQYF.

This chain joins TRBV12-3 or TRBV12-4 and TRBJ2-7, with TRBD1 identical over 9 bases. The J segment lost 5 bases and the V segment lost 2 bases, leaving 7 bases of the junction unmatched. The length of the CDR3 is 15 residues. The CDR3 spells CASSLPGTGPNEQYF. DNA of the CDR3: TGTGCCAGCAGTTTACCCGGGACAGGGCCCAACGAGCAGTACTTC.

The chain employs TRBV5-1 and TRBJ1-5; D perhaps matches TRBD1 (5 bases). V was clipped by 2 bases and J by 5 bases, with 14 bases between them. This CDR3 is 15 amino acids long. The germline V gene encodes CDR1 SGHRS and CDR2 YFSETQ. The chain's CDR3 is CASSFEPREDQPQHF. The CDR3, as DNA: TGCGCCAGCAGCTTCGAACCCAGGGAGGATCAGCCCCAGCATTTT.

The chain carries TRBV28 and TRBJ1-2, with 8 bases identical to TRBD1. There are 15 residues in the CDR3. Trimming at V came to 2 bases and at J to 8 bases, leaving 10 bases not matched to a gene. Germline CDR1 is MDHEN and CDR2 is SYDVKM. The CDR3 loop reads CASSLEYRGARGYTF. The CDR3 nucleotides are TGTGCCAGCAGTTTAGAGTACAGGGGGGCCAGGGGCTACACCTTC.

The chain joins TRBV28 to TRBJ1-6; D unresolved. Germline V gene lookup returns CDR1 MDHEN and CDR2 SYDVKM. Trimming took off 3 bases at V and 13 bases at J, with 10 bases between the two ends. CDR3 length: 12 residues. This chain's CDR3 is CASSFPTRPLHF. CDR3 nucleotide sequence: TGTGCCAGCAGTTTCCCGACCCGTCCCCTCCACTTT.

The CDR3 reads CASSFTGGIIYEQYF. CDR3 sequence (DNA): TGTGCCAGCAGTTTTACCGGTGGTATAATCTACGAGCAGTACTTC. V and J are TRBV27 and TRBJ2-7; D gene ambiguous. Trimming removed 3 bases at V and 3 bases at J, with 15 bases between. The CDR3 consists of 15 residues. CDR1 is MNHEY, CDR2 SMNVEV, per germline (reference sequence).

CDR3 coding DNA: TGTGCCAGCAGCCTTTATGGGGGACTAGGGGTGGAACAAGAGACCCAGTACTTC. Its protein product is CASSLYGGLGVEQETQYF. This sequence joins TRBV7-9 and TRBJ2-5; 8 nucleotides match TRBD2. Germline V gene data show CDR1 as SEHNR and CDR2 as FQNEAQ (reference sequence). Trimming took 5 bases from V and 2 from J; bases not matched to a gene: 16. This CDR3 region has 18 residues.

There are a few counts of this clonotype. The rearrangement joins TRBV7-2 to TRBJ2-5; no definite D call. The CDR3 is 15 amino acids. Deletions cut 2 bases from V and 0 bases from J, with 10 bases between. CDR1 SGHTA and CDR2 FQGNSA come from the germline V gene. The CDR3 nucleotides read TGTGCCAGCAGCTTAATGGTCACTAACCAAGAGACCCAGTACTTC. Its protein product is CASSLMVTNQETQYF.

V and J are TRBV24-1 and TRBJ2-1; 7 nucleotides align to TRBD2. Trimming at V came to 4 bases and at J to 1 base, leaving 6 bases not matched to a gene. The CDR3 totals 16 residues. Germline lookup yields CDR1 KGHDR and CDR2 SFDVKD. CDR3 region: CATSDSLAISYNEQFF. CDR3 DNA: TGTGCCACCAGTGACTCACTAGCGATTTCCTACAATGAGCAGTTCTTC.

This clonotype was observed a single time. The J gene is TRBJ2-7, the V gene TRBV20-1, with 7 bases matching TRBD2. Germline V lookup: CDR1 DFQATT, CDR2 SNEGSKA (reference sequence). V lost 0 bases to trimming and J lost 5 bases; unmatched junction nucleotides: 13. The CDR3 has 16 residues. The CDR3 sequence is CSAREGGRSSFHEQYF. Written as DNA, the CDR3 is TGCAGTGCTAGAGAGGGAGGGCGGTCCAGTTTCCACGAGCAGTACTTC.

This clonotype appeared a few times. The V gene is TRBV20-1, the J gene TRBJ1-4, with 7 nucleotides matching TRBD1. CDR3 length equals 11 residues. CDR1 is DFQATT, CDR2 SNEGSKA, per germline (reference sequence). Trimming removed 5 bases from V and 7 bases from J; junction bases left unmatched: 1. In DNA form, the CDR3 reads TGCAGTGCTTACAGGGGTGAAAAACTGTTTTTT. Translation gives CSAYRGEKLFF.

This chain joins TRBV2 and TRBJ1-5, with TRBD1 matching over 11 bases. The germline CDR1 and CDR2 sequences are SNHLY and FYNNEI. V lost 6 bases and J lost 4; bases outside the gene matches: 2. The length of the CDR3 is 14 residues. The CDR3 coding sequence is TGTGCCAGCAGGGGGACAGGGGGAAATCAGCCCCAGCATTTT. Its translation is CASRGTGGNQPQHF.

The CDR3 bases are TGTGCCAGCAGCTTAGGACTAGCGGACAATGAGCAGTTCTTC. Protein: CASSLGLADNEQFF. The rearrangement uses TRBV7-7 and TRBJ2-1; 9 bases are a match to TRBD2. The CDR3 length is 14 residues. Germline CDR1 SSHAT, CDR2 FNYEAQ (reference sequence). V lost 1 base to trimming and J lost 5 bases; unmatched junction nucleotides: 0.

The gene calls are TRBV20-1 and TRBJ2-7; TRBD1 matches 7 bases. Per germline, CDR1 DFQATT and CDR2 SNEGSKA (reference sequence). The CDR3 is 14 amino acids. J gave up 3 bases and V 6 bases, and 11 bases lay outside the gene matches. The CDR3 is CSALDRVRGYEQYF. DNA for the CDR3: TGCAGTGCCCTTGACAGGGTCAGAGGCTACGAGCAGTACTTC.

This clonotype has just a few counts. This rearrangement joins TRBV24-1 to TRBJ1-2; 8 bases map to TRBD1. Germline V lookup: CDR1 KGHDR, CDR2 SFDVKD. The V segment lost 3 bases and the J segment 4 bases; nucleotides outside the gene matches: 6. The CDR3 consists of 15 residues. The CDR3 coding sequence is TGTGCCACCAGTGATAGCAGGGGGCTTGGCTATGGCTACACCTTC. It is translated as CATSDSRGLGYGYTF.

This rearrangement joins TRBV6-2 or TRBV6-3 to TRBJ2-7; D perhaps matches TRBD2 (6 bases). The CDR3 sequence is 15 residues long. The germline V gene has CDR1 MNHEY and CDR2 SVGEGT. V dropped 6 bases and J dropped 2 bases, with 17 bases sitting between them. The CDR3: CASRPYSGFPYEQYF. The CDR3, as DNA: TGTGCCAGCAGGCCGTATAGCGGATTTCCCTACGAGCAGTACTTC.

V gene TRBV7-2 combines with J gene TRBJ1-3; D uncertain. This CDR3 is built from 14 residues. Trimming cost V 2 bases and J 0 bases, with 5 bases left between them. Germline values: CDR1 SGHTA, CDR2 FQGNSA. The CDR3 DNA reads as TGTGCCAGCAGCTTAAGAGGCTCTGGAAACACCATATATTTT. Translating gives CASSLRGSGNTIYF. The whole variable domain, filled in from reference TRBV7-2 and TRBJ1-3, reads GAGVSQSPSNKVTEKGKDVELRCDPISGHTALYWYRQSLGQGLEFLIYFQGNSAPDKSGLPSDRFSAERTGGSVSTLTIQRTQQEDSAVYLCASSLRGSGNTIYFGEGSWLTVV.

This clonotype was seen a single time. CDR3 residues: CASSPPGTQETQYF. CDR3 coding DNA: TGTGCCAGCTCACCACCGGGGACCCAAGAGACCCAGTACTTC. The chain joins TRBV18 to TRBJ2-5; D tentatively fits TRBD1 or TRBD2 (5 bases each). Germline CDR1 KGHSH, CDR2 LQKENI. This CDR3 has 14 residues. Trimming cost V 0 bases and J 1 base, with 6 bases left between them.

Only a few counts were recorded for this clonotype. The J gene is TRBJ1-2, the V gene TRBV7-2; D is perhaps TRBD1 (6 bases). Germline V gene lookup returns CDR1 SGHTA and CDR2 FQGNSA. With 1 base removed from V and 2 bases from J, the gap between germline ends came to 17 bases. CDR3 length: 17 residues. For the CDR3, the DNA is TGTGCCAGCAGCTTAGGAGGGGGGGCGGCCCACAACTATGGCTACACCTTC. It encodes CASSLGGGAAHNYGYTF.

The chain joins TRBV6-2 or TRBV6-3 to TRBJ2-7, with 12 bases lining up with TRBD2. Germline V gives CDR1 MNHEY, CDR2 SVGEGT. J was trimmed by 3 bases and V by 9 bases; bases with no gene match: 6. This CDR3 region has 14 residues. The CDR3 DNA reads TGTGCCAGTCGTCTAGCGGGAGGGGACTACGAGCAGTACTTC. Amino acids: CASRLAGGDYEQYF.

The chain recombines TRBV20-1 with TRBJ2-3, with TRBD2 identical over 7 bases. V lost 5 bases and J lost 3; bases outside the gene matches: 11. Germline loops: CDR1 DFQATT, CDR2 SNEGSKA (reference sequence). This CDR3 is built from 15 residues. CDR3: CSAEREGVSTDTQYF. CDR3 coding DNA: TGCAGTGCTGAGAGGGAGGGAGTGTCAACAGATACGCAGTATTTT.

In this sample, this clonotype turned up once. The CDR3 region is CSASGRRSYTEAFF. The CDR3 DNA reads as TGCAGTGCTAGTGGCAGGAGATCTTACACTGAAGCTTTCTTT. The rearrangement joins TRBV20-1 to TRBJ1-1; D is unclear. Trimming shortened V by 3 bases and J by 3 bases, and 14 bases separated the two germline ends. Per germline, CDR1 DFQATT and CDR2 SNEGSKA (reference sequence). The CDR3 is 14 amino acids.

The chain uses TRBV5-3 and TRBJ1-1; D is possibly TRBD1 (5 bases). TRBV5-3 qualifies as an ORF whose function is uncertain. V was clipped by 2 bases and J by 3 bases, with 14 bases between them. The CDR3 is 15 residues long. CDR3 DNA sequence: TGTGCCAGAAGCTTAGGTATTGGGGGGGACACTGAAGCTTTCTTT. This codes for CARSLGIGGDTEAFF.

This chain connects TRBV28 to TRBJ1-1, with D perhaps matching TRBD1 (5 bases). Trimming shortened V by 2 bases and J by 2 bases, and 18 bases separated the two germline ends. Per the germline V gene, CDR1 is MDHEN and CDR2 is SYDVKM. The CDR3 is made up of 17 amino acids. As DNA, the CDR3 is TGTGCCAGCAGTTTAATCCCCGGGGCAGGGTTAAACACTGAAGCTTTCTTT. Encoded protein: CASSLIPGAGLNTEAFF.

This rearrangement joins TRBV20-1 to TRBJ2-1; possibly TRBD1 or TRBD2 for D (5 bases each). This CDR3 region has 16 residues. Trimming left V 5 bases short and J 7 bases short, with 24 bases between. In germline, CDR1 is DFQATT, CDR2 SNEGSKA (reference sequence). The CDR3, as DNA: TGCAGTGCTTCGACCGTTATGAGGGCCTGGGGGAATGAGCAGTTCTTC. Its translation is CSASTVMRAWGNEQFF.